The 10 T cell receptor beta chains below all came from one sample that was sequenced in a study of T-cell reconstitution after alpha-beta-depleted transplantation in children. A library of TCRbeta sequences, prepared with unique molecular identifiers, was generated. A single record per CDR3 protein comes from TCRdb applying MiXCR to the PCR reads. The sample carries hundreds of thousands of distinct CDR3 sequences, around 15% recorded once. Sequences were derived from PBMCs, mostly from graft donor cells, sampled 360 days after TCRalphabeta/CD19-depleted stem cell transplant. The receptors derive from a boy under two years old who had a stem cell transplant for Wiskott-Aldrich syndrome, so the T cells may come from the graft donor.

This clonotype has a handful of counts. The CDR3 loop reads CASSLVLAGNTGELFF. The CDR3 nucleotides are TGTGCCAGCAGCTTGGTCCTAGCGGGAAACACCGGGGAGCTGTTTTTT. This chain links TRBV5-6 with TRBJ2-2, with 9 bases identical to TRBD2. V lost 0 bases and J lost 2; bases outside the gene matches: 2. The CDR3 sequence is 16 residues long. Looked up from germline, CDR1 is SGHDT and CDR2 is YYEEEE. Together with reference TRBV5-6 and TRBJ2-2, the CDR3 gives the full variable domain: DAGVTQSPTHLIKTRGQQVTLRCSPKSGHDTVSWYQQALGQGPQFIFQYYEEEERQRGNFPDRFSGHQFPNYSSELNVNALLLGDSALYLCASSLVLAGNTGELFFGEGSRLTVL.

V is TRBV6-2 or TRBV6-3 and J is TRBJ2-5; TRBD1 matches at 8 bases. The V gene's germline CDR1 is MNHEY and CDR2 SVGEGT. Germline trimming cut 6 bases from V and 2 bases from J; bases unmatched to any gene: 8. This CDR3 spans 15 amino acids. CDR3 nucleotides: TGTGCCAGCAGAGTGGACAGGGAGGATCAAGAGACCCAGTACTTC. It codes for CASRVDREDQETQYF.

This clonotype showed up just a few times. This chain joins TRBV7-8 and TRBJ1-2, with a weak D call TRBD1 (5 bases). Trimming took 5 bases from V and 2 from J, leaving 15 bases between them. CDR1 is SGHVS and CDR2 is FQNEAQ in the germline V gene. The CDR3 contains 15 residues. Written as DNA, the CDR3 is TGTGCCAGCAGCCCCGGGACTTTCTTGAACTATGGCTACACCTTC. As protein: CASSPGTFLNYGYTF. Full variable domain (missing parts from reference TRBV7-8 and TRBJ1-2): GAGVSQSPRYKVAKRGQDVALRCDPISGHVSLFWYQQALGQGPEFLTYFQNEAQLDKSGLPSDRFFAERPEGSVSTLKIQRTQQEDSAVYLCASSPGTFLNYGYTFGSGTRLTVV.

This clonotype was seen many times. This chain connects TRBV24-1 to TRBJ2-7, with TRBD1 matching 9 bases. With V trimmed by 3 bases and J by 2 bases, 4 bases remained unmatched. Germline V gene sequence: CDR1 KGHDR, CDR2 SFDVKD. This CDR3 contains 15 residues. The CDR3 nucleotides are TGTGCCACCAGTGATCCCGGGACAGGGACCTACGAGCAGTACTTC. Protein sequence: CATSDPGTGTYEQYF.

In its sample, this clonotype was seen a few times. V and J are TRBV6-2 or TRBV6-3 and TRBJ2-7; tentatively, D is TRBD2 (6 bases). Germline CDR1 is MNHEY and CDR2 is SVGEGT. The CDR3 extends over 14 amino acids. Trimming stripped 7 bases from V and 0 bases from J, with 13 bases between. In DNA form, the CDR3 reads TGTGCCAGCACCCAACGGGGGTCCTCCTACGAGCAGTACTTC. This codes for CASTQRGSSYEQYF.

There are a few counts of this clonotype. The genes are TRBV7-9 and TRBJ1-4, with 8 bases aligning to TRBD1. V trimming: 7 bases; J trimming: 8 bases; junction bases outside the gene matches: 6. Germline V gives CDR1 SEHNR, CDR2 FQNEAQ (reference sequence). The CDR3 sequence is 13 residues long. This CDR3 reads CASTEGTGEKLFF. DNA of the CDR3: TGTGCCAGCACCGAAGGGACAGGCGAAAAACTGTTTTTT.

This clonotype was recorded many times. This chain links TRBV5-1 with TRBJ1-2, with 7 bases lining up with TRBD1. This CDR3 has 14 residues. With 0 bases clipped from V and 4 bases from J, the junction kept 3 bases outside the gene matches. Germline CDR1 reads SGHRS; CDR2 reads YFSETQ. The CDR3 DNA is TGCGCCAGCAGCTTGGCCGACAGGGTCTATGGCTACACCTTC. Residues: CASSLADRVYGYTF.

This clonotype was seen only a few times. The genes are TRBV12-3 or TRBV12-4 and TRBJ1-5, with no clear D. The ends were cut back, 1 base at V and 10 bases at J, with 14 bases in the middle. The CDR3 has 14 amino acids. The CDR3 nucleotides read TGTGCCAGCAGTTTAGAATCGTTGTCCGGCCCCCAGCATTTT. Protein sequence: CASSLESLSGPQHF.

The chain uses TRBV7-6 and TRBJ2-1, with TRBD1 as a possible D gene (5 bases). The germline CDR1 and CDR2 sequences are SGHVS and FNYEAQ. Trimming removed 1 base from V and 6 bases from J, with 19 bases in between. The CDR3 consists of 17 residues. CDR3 residues: CASSLGHSLWGRNEQFF. The DNA of the CDR3 is TGTGCCAGCAGCTTAGGACATAGCCTATGGGGCCGCAATGAGCAGTTCTTC.

This clonotype was observed a handful of times. The chain combines TRBV5-1 with TRBJ2-5; a possible D gene is TRBD1 (6 bases). V lost 4 bases and J 1 base, leaving 14 bases between the germline ends. The CDR3 runs to 15 residues. Germline assignment: CDR1 SGHRS and CDR2 YFSETQ. The DNA of the CDR3 is TGCGCCAGCAGCATGGACAGTCCTCGCCAAGAGACCCAGTACTTC. This encodes CASSMDSPRQETQYF.